This T cell receptor beta chain originates from a study of blood T cell repertoires in COVID-19. For the study at large: T cells, B-cell-depleted T cells, or PBMCs supplied cDNA or gDNA.

The germline V gene encodes CDR1 SGDLS and CDR2 YYNGEE. CDR3 size: 16 residues. V was trimmed by 0 bases and J by 3 bases, leaving 14 bases between them. Original methodology: Reference gene primers were amplified, and this amplification served to estimate nucleated cell counts. Sequencing was performed with immunoSEQ multiplex PCR; in TCRdb, only in-frame clones are kept and a portion is missing. V, J and clone size were drawn from that table, and D and trimming were deduced from the DNA. The sample lists about 76,000 clones, less than 90% occurring once. The gene calls are TRBV9 and TRBJ2-3; a weak D match, TRBD1 (6 bases). Sequencing was performed on peripheral blood. This clonotype originated in a human donor in a cohort sampled during active COVID-19. CDR3 nucleotide sequence: TGTGCCAGCAGCGTAGCCGGACAGCTCCTGACAGATACGCAGTATTTT. Protein product: CASSVAGQLLTDTQYF.